Listed below are T cell receptor beta chains from one sample, sequenced in a study of shared clonotypes between healthy human individuals. Data came from immunoSEQ multiplex PCR; TCRdb stores just in-frame clones and leaves some out. The sample records roughly 2.5 million clones, just over 90% being singletons. Sample: naive CD4+ T cells sorted from blood. The receptors stem from a man younger than 35 in good health. CDR3s include the opening cysteine and the closing phenylalanine or tryptophan. Each record gives: CDR3 protein, CDR3 DNA, J gene, clone size, V gene, D gene. The D gene is left open where the match is weak. Some rows mark clone size as missing; the rest say once, few, many or name a class of expanded clone.

CASSLTRVHEKLFF,TGTGCCAGCAGCTTAACGCGGGTTCATGAAAAACTGTTTTTT,TRBJ1-4,NA,TRBV7-9,NA
CASSKDRGYEQYF,TGTGCCAGCAGTAAGGACAGGGGCTACGAGCAGTACTTC,TRBJ2-7,NA,TRBV25-1,TRBD1
CASSPGSSYEQYF,TGTGCCAGCTCACCGGGCAGTTCCTACGAGCAGTACTTC,TRBJ2-7,NA,TRBV18,NA
CASRSTGNEQYF,TGTGCCAGCAGATCAACAGGGAACGAGCAGTACTTC,TRBJ2-7,NA,TRBV6-5,NA
CASSTSYQALQTDTQYF,TGTGCCAGTAGTACTTCCTACCAGGCCCTACAAACAGATACGCAGTATTTT,TRBJ2-3,NA,TRBV19,NA
CASSQRRAGGEADTQYF,TGTGCCAGCAGTCAAAGAAGAGCAGGGGGGGAGGCAGATACGCAGTATTTT,TRBJ2-3,NA,TRBV5-6,NA
CASRLRPGEGETQYF,TGTGCCAGCAGACTTAGACCGGGGGAAGGGGAGACCCAGTACTTC,TRBJ2-5,NA,TRBV2,NA
CATSRDLANYGYTF,TGTGCCACCAGCAGAGATCTAGCAAACTATGGCTACACCTTC,TRBJ1-2,once,TRBV15,NA
CASSSSGRGTDTQYF,TGTGCCAGCAGCTCGAGCGGGAGGGGCACAGATACGCAGTATTTT,TRBJ2-3,NA,TRBV5-6,TRBD2
CASTEGPGNTEAFF,TGTGCCAGTACGGAGGGTCCCGGGAACACTGAAGCTTTCTTT,TRBJ1-1,NA,TRBV6-1,NA
CSVGLRETQYF,TGCAGCGTTGGCCTCAGAGAGACCCAGTACTTC,TRBJ2-5,NA,TRBV29-1,NA
CASSIGAPGLAGGSSYNEQFF,TGTGCCAGTAGTATCGGTGCGCCGGGACTAGCGGGAGGGAGCTCCTACAATGAGCAGTTCTTC,TRBJ2-1,NA,TRBV19,TRBD2
CASSLGQGYNSPLHF,TGCGCCAGCAGCCTTGGACAGGGTTATAATTCACCCCTCCACTTT,TRBJ1-6,NA,TRBV5-1,TRBD1
CASSPPPYNEQFF,TGTGCCAGCAGTCCCCCCCCCTACAATGAGCAGTTCTTC,TRBJ2-1,NA,TRBV27,NA
CASKGAGPGYTF,TGTGCCAGCAAAGGGGCGGGTCCCGGCTACACCTTC,TRBJ1-2,NA,TRBV6-1,NA
CASSIRASGNVGEETQYF,TGCGCCAGCAGCATCAGGGCTAGCGGGAATGTAGGGGAAGAGACCCAGTACTTC,TRBJ2-5,NA,TRBV5-1,TRBD2
CASSERVWTAPLHF,TGTGCCAGCAGCGAGCGAGTCTGGACAGCACCCCTCCACTTT,TRBJ1-6,NA,TRBV5-6,NA